This T cell receptor (beta chain) was retrieved from a study of T cell changes during pregnancy in multiple sclerosis (dated by TCRdb to about 2019). At the level of the whole study: In women with multiple sclerosis, the researchers looked at how the T cell repertoire shifted as pregnancy progressed.

The method behind the library was the immunoSEQ multiplex PCR assay. TCRdb re-hosts the immuneACCESS table, in-frame sequences only. Its copies lack some clones; in the studies checked, an unresolved V gene accounts for under half of them, and the cause for the rest is not known. The sample has roughly 80,000 clones on record, roughly 94% of them singletons. The ten top clones hold 1.4% to 1.5% of the sample. This clone was counted between two and nine times. It has no known antigen specificity. No clone much larger than this one lies a single base away; base qualities are absent. V is pruned by 5 bases and J by 0 bases, leaving 2 bases of the junction without a gene match. The germline V gene specifies KGHSH as CDR1 and LQKENI as CDR2. From its cysteine to its phenylalanine, the CDR3 spans 15 amino acids. CDR3 DNA only is kept here, 45 bases in frame from base 1.

The sample consisted of peripheral blood, taken before pregnancy. This TCR was recovered from a female donor with multiple sclerosis, enrolled in a pregnancy study. The receptor chain draws on TRBV18 and TRBJ1-3; 9 bases in the junction line up with TRBD1. The DNA sequence follows: TGTGCCAGCTCATCGGGACAGGGCTCTGGAAACACCATATATTTT. It codes for CASSSGQGSGNTIYF.